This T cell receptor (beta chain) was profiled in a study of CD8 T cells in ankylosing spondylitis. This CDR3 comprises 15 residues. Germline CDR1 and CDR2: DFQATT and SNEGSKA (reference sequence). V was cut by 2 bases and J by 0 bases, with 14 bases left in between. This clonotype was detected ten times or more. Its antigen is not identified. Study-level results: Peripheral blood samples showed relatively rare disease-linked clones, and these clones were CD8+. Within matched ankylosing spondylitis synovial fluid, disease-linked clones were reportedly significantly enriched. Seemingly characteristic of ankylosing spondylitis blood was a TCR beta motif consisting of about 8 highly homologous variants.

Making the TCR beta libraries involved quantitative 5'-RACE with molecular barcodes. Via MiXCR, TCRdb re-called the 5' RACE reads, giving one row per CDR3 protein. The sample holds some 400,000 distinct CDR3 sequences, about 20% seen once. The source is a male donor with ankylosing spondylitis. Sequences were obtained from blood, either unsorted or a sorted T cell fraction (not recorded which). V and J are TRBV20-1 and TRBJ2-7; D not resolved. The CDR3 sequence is CSARNRLVSSYEQYF. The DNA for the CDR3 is TGCAGTGCTAGAAACCGACTCGTGAGCTCCTACGAGCAGTACTTC.